Each of the 21 T cell receptor beta chains below was sequenced from the same sample in a study of blood T cell repertoires in COVID-19 (dated by TCRdb to about 2020). Library method: the immunoSEQ multiplex PCR assay. TCRdb retrieved this table from immuneACCESS and kept in-frame rearrangements only. Not all clones are present; in checked studies, unresolved V genes account for under half, and no reason is known for the remainder. In all, the sample holds 370,000 or so clones, and around 87% of those were seen once. The top ten constitute approximately 1.3% of the sample. Sequencing was done on a sample of PBMCs or T cells enriched from blood (not recorded which). The receptors here all came from a man aged 25 to 40 who had recovered from COVID-19.

The chain joins TRBV6-5 to TRBJ1-6; D gene uncertain. In germline, CDR1 is MNHEY, CDR2 SVGAGI. The germline V and J ends were trimmed by 6 bases and 10 bases, with 16 bases remaining between them. This CDR3 is 14 amino acids long. CDR3: CASRLPSDRSPLHF. In nucleotides, the CDR3 is TGTGCCAGCAGACTCCCGAGCGATCGGTCACCCCTCCACTTT.

This chain connects TRBV7-8 to TRBJ1-1, with no clear D. The CDR3 is made up of 11 amino acids. Trimming stripped 5 bases from V and 11 bases from J, with 12 bases between. Germline values: CDR1 SGHVS, CDR2 FQNEAQ. The CDR3 region is CASSGELRAFF. CDR3 nucleotide sequence: TGTGCCAGCAGCGGGGAGCTTAGGGCTTTCTTT.

The J gene is TRBJ1-5, the V gene TRBV30; D not certain. CDR3 length: 13 residues. Between the trimmed V and J ends, which lost 1 base and 4 bases, there was a span of 8 bases. Germline lookup yields CDR1 GTSNPN and CDR2 SVGIG (reference sequence). CDR3 sequence (DNA): TGTGCCTGGAGTGCTATAGATAATCAGCCCCAGCATTTT. Amino acid sequence: CAWSAIDNQPQHF.

This sequence joins TRBV27 and TRBJ1-4; D possibly corresponds to TRBD1 (5 bases). Germline V gene lookup returns CDR1 MNHEY and CDR2 SMNVEV (reference sequence). The CDR3 has 14 amino acids. V lost 2 bases to trimming and J lost 7 bases, with 11 bases between them. The CDR3 region is CASSLSGASEKLFF. The CDR3, as DNA: TGTGCCAGCAGTTTAAGTGGGGCGAGTGAAAAACTGTTTTTT.

Details on this clone: Additional DNA sequences in this sample encode the identical CDR3. The chain recombines TRBV7-6 with TRBJ1-2; TRBD1 might be the D (6 bases). The CDR3 is 13 amino acids. From germline, CDR1 is SGHVS and CDR2 FNYEAQ. V was pared by 1 base and J by 8 bases, with 11 bases between. The CDR3 DNA sequence: TGTGCCAGCAGCTTAGTGGCAGGGGAAGGCTACACCTTC. Translation: CASSLVAGEGYTF.

This chain links TRBV7-2 with TRBJ2-5, with TRBD2 matching 13 bases. CDR3 length: 16 amino acids. The junction had 6 bases not matched to a gene; V was cut back by 5 bases and J by 3 bases. CDR1 is SGHTA and CDR2 is FQGNSA in the germline V gene. The CDR3 spells CASSPTSGGAEETQYF. DNA of the CDR3: TGTGCCAGCAGCCCTACTAGCGGGGGGGCGGAAGAGACCCAGTACTTC.

The chain recombines TRBV9 with TRBJ1-3, with D perhaps TRBD1 (5 bases). Between the trimmed V and J ends, which lost 4 bases and 2 bases, there was a span of 13 bases. CDR1 and CDR2 from the germline V gene are SGDLS and YYNGEE. The CDR3 is 15 amino acids. The CDR3 loop reads CASSLGGVPGNTIYF. Written as DNA, the CDR3 is TGTGCCAGCAGCCTTGGGGGGGTTCCTGGAAACACCATATATTTT. Together with reference TRBV9 and TRBJ1-3, the CDR3 gives the full variable domain: DSGVTQTPKHLITATGQRVTLRCSPRSGDLSVYWYQQSLDQGLQFLIQYYNGEERAKGNILERFSAQQFPDLHSELNLSSLELGDSALYFCASSLGGVPGNTIYFGEGSWLTVV.

V and J are TRBV7-2 and TRBJ2-1, with 7 nucleotides matching TRBD2. Germline loops: CDR1 SGHTA, CDR2 FQGNSA. The V segment lost 3 bases and the J segment 7 bases; nucleotides outside the gene matches: 12. There are 16 residues in the CDR3. CDR3 nucleotides: TGTGCCAGCAGCTTTCTCGCGGGGGTGGTCGGGAATGAGCAGTTCTTC. The encoded protein is CASSFLAGVVGNEQFF. Complete variable domain (other parts from reference TRBV7-2 and TRBJ2-1): GAGVSQSPSNKVTEKGKDVELRCDPISGHTALYWYRQSLGQGLEFLIYFQGNSAPDKSGLPSDRFSAERTGGSVSTLTIQRTQQEDSAVYLCASSFLAGVVGNEQFFGPGTRLTVL.

The chain employs TRBV18 and TRBJ2-3; 7 bases agree with TRBD1. Trimming cost V 3 bases and J 3 bases; bases outside gene matches: 9. The germline V gene has CDR1 KGHSH and CDR2 LQKENI. The CDR3 is made up of 16 amino acids. CDR3 amino acids: CASSPLAGGRTDTQYF. The CDR3 DNA sequence: TGTGCCAGCTCACCTTTGGCAGGGGGTCGGACAGATACGCAGTATTTT. Looking up the rest from reference TRBV18 and TRBJ2-3 gives the full variable domain: NAGVMQNPRHLVRRRGQEARLRCSPMKGHSHVYWYRQLPEEGLKFMVYLQKENIIDESGMPKERFSAEFPKEGPSILRIQQVVRGDSAAYFCASSPLAGGRTDTQYFGPGTRLTVL.

The chain has TRBV27 and TRBJ1-1, with D perhaps matching TRBD1 (5 bases). This CDR3 region has 13 residues. Germline V lookup: CDR1 MNHEY, CDR2 SMNVEV (reference sequence). The V end was cut by 4 bases, the J end by 3 bases, with 9 bases between. This CDR3 reads CASSYGGYTEAFF. For the CDR3, the DNA is TGTGCCAGCAGTTACGGGGGATACACTGAAGCTTTCTTT.

The gene calls are TRBV18 and TRBJ1-2; 7 positions agree with TRBD1. CDR3 length: 16 residues. The germline CDR1 and CDR2 sequences are KGHSH and LQKENI. V was pared by 3 bases and J by 8 bases, with 15 bases of the junction left unmatched. The CDR3 is CASSPQRDSPKQGYTF. For the CDR3, the DNA is TGTGCCAGCTCACCGCAACGGGACAGTCCTAAGCAGGGCTACACCTTC. Combining the CDR3 with reference TRBV18 and TRBJ1-2 gives the whole variable domain NAGVMQNPRHLVRRRGQEARLRCSPMKGHSHVYWYRQLPEEGLKFMVYLQKENIIDESGMPKERFSAEFPKEGPSILRIQQVVRGDSAAYFCASSPQRDSPKQGYTFGSGTRLTVV.

The rearrangement links TRBV10-1 to TRBJ2-1, with TRBD2 identical over 9 bases. Germline V CDR1 and CDR2: WNHNN, SYGVQD (reference sequence). The J segment lost 9 bases and the V segment lost 3 bases, leaving 18 bases of the junction unmatched. The CDR3 spans 18 residues. CDR3 region: CASSENRILAGGRGEQFF. CDR3 nucleotide sequence: TGCGCCAGCAGTGAAAATCGGATCCTGGCGGGGGGGCGTGGTGAGCAGTTCTTC.

In its sample, this clone was seen a few times. The CDR3 DNA sequence: TGTGCCAGCAGTTTTTCTAATGGGGCTTACACCTTC. It translates to CASSFSNGAYTF. The J gene is TRBJ1-2, the V gene TRBV27; a weak D match, TRBD1 (5 bases). The CDR3 consists of 12 residues. The V end was cut by 3 bases, the J end by 11 bases, with 13 bases between. Germline V CDR1 and CDR2: MNHEY, SMNVEV (reference sequence).

The rearrangement joins TRBV4-1 to TRBJ1-4; D gene ambiguous. Germline loops: CDR1 MGHRA, CDR2 YSYEKL. This CDR3 has 11 amino acids. Trimming removed 6 bases at V and 7 bases at J, with 6 bases between. The CDR3 sequence: CASRLGEKLFF. The DNA for the CDR3 is TGCGCCAGCAGACTCGGTGAAAAACTGTTTTTT.

The CDR3: CAWSVPNLNTEAFF. The CDR3 DNA reads TGTGCCTGGAGTGTACCTAACCTGAACACTGAAGCTTTCTTT. The chain uses TRBV30 and TRBJ1-1, with D uncertain. The CDR3 is 14 residues long. The V gene lost 0 bases and the J gene lost 0 bases, with 8 bases spanning the gap. The V gene's germline CDR1 is GTSNPN and CDR2 SVGIG (reference sequence).

A single count supports this clone. This chain links TRBV29-1 with TRBJ2-7; 7 nucleotides align to TRBD1. Trimming removed 6 bases from V and 0 bases from J; junction bases left unmatched: 5. The CDR3 length is 13 residues. Germline V gene sequence: CDR1 SQVTM, CDR2 ANQGSEA. The CDR3 here is CSVDGTDSYEQYF. The DNA of the CDR3 is TGCAGCGTGGATGGGACAGACTCCTACGAGCAGTACTTC.

To note about this clone: Other DNA sequences in the same sample also yield this CDR3. The J gene is TRBJ1-2, the V gene TRBV27; 7 bases align to TRBD1. From germline, CDR1 is MNHEY and CDR2 SMNVEV (reference sequence). This CDR3 region has 13 residues. J lost 6 bases, V lost 5 bases, and 6 bases had no gene match. The DNA for the CDR3 is TGTGCCAGCAGTAGGACAGGAGTTGATGGCTACACCTTC. It is translated as CASSRTGVDGYTF.

The rearrangement links TRBV12-3 or TRBV12-4 to TRBJ2-7; the D gene is possibly TRBD2 (5 bases). CDR3 length: 13 residues. Trimming stripped 5 bases from V and 3 bases from J, with 11 bases between. CDR3 bases: TGTGCCAGCAGTCTCGGGGTTAACTACGAGCAGTACTTC. Its protein product is CASSLGVNYEQYF.

This sequence joins TRBV24-1 and TRBJ2-3; D may be TRBD1 (5 bases). Trimming pared 2 bases from V and 2 bases from J, leaving 13 bases between. The CDR3 has 16 amino acids. Germline V gives CDR1 KGHDR, CDR2 SFDVKD. CDR3 sequence: CATSDSLGASTDTQYF. As DNA, the CDR3 is TGTGCCACCAGTGATTCCCTTGGGGCCTCCACAGATACGCAGTATTTT.

This chain connects TRBV5-1 to TRBJ2-1, with a tentative D call TRBD2 (5 bases). Trimming took off 4 bases at V and 3 bases at J, with 14 bases between the two ends. The CDR3 spans 15 residues. The germline V gene has CDR1 SGHRS and CDR2 YFSETQ. CDR3 sequence reads: CASSQARGGYNEQFF. Written as DNA, the CDR3 is TGCGCCAGCAGCCAGGCCCGGGGTGGCTACAATGAGCAGTTCTTC.

The chain combines TRBV2 with TRBJ1-3, with 8 bases lining up with TRBD1. The trim removed 0 bases at V and 4 bases at J, leaving 2 bases unmatched. The CDR3 extends over 15 amino acids. CDR1 is SNHLY and CDR2 is FYNNEI in the germline V gene. In DNA form, the CDR3 reads TGTGCCAGCAGTGAAGCTCGGACAGGGGGAAACACCATATATTTT. It specifies CASSEARTGGNTIYF.